This T cell receptor (beta chain) was profiled in a study of T cells expressing NK-cell markers. Looking at the study overall: Of eight sequenced donors, seven were HCMV-seropositive and one HCMV-seronegative. Study-wide results and caveats: Dominant NKG2C+ clonotypes accounted for about 1.0-8% of CD8+ T cells in more than five donors.

Reanalyzing the 5' RACE reads, TCRdb keeps one entry per CDR3 protein, without DNA. The sample features 300,000 to 500,000 distinct CDR3 sequences, with approximately 12% in its top ten. As regards this clonotype: Its antigen remains unidentified.

Material: blood T cells: a sorted CD56 or NKG2C T cell subset, CD4+ or CD8+ T cells, or bulk PBMC T cells (not recorded which). The source of this sequence is a woman aged 50 to 60 in good health.

The CDR3 loop reads CASMGVRNQPQHF. The V and J genes are TRBV12-3 or TRBV12-4 and TRBJ1-5; TCRdb gives TRBD1 as the D gene, but with no DNA this cannot be confirmed. The CDR3 consists of 13 residues.